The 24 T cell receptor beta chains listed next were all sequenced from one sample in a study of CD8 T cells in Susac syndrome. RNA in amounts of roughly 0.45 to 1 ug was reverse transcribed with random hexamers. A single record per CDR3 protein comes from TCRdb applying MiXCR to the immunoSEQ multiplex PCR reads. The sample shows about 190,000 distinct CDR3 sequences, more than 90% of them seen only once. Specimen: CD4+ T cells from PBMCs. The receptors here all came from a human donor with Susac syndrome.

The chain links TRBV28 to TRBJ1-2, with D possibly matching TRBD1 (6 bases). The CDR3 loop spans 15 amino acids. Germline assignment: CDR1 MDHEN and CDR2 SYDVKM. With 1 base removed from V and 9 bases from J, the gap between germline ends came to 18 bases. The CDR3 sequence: CASSLSIGQTMSYTF. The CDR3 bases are TGTGCCAGCAGTTTATCAATCGGACAGACTATGAGCTACACCTTC.

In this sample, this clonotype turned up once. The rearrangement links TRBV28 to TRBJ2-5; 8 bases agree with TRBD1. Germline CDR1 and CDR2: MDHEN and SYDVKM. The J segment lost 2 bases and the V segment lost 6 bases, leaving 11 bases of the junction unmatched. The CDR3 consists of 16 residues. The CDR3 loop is CASRQPGQDVQETQYF. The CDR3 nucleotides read TGTGCCAGCAGACAGCCGGGACAGGACGTTCAAGAGACCCAGTACTTC.

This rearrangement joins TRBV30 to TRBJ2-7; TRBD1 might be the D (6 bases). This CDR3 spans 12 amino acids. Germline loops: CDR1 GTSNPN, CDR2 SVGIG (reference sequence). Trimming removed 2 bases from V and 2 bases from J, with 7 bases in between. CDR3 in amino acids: CAWSTGTYEQYF. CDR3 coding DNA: TGTGCCTGGAGTACAGGGACCTACGAGCAGTACTTC.

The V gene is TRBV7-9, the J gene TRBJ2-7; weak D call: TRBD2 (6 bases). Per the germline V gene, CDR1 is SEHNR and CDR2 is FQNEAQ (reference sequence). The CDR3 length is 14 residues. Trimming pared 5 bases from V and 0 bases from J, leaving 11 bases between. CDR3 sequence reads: CASSLGTLSYEQYF. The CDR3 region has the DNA TGTGCCAGCAGCCTCGGGACTCTCTCCTACGAGCAGTACTTC.

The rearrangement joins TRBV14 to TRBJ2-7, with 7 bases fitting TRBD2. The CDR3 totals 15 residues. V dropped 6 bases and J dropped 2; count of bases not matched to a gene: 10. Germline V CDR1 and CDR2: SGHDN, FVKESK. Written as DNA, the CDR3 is TGTGCCAGCAGTCACCGGCGAGCGGGGCCCTACGAGCAGTACTTC. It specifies CASSHRRAGPYEQYF.

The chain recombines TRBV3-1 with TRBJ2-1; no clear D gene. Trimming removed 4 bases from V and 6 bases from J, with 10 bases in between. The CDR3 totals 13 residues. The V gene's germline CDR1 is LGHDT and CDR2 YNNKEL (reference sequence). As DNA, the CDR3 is TGTGCCAGCAGCCCCCCCCAGTCCAATGAGCAGTTCTTC. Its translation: CASSPPQSNEQFF.

The CDR3 loop is CATSTLRDSLNQPQHF. The CDR3 DNA sequence: TGTGCCACCAGCACCCTCCGGGACAGCCTCAATCAGCCCCAGCATTTT. The chain joins TRBV15 to TRBJ1-5; 7 nucleotides match TRBD1. J lost 3 bases, V lost 4 bases, and 9 bases had no gene match. This CDR3 spans 16 amino acids. Germline V gene sequence: CDR1 LNHNV, CDR2 YYDKDF (reference sequence).

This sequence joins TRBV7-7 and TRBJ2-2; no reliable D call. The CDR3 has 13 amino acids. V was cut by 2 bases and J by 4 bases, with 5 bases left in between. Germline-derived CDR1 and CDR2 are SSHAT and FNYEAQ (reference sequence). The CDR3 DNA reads TGTGCCAGCAGCTTACTGGTCACCGGGGAGCTGTTTTTT. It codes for CASSLLVTGELFF.

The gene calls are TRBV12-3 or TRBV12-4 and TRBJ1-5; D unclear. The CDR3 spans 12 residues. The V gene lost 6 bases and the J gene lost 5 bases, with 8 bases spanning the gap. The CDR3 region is CASRTLDQPQHF. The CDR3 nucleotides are TGTGCCAGCAGGACCTTGGATCAGCCCCAGCATTTT.

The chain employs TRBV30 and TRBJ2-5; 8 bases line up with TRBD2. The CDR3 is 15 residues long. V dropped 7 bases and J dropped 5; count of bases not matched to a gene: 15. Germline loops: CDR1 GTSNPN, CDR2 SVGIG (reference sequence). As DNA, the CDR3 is TGTGCCTCAACACCCGGGACTAGTCGGAGGGAGACCCAGTACTTC. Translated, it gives CASTPGTSRRETQYF.

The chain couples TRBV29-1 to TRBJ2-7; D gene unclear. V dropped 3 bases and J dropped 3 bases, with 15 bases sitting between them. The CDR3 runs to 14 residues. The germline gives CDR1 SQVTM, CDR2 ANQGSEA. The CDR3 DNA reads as TGCAGCGTTGATTCCCCGGGCAGCGACTACGAGCAGTACTTC. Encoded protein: CSVDSPGSDYEQYF.

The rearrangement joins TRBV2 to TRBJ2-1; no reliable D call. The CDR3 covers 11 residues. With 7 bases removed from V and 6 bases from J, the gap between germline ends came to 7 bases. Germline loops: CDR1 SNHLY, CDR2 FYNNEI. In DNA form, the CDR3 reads TGTGCCAGCAATAGCATCAATGAGCAGTTCTTC. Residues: CASNSINEQFF.

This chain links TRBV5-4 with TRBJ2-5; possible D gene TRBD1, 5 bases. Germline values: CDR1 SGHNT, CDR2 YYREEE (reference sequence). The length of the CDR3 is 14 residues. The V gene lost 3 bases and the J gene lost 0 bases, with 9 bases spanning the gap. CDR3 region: CASSYRQYQETQYF. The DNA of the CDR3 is TGTGCCAGCAGCTATAGACAGTACCAAGAGACCCAGTACTTC.

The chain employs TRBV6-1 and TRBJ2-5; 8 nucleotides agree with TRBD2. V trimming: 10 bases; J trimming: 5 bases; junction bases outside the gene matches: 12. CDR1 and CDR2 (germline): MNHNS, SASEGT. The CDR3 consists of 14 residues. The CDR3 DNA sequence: TGTGCCATGTCACCGGGACTAGTCAGGGAGACCCAGTACTTC. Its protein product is CAMSPGLVRETQYF.

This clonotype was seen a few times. The CDR3 loop is CASSTRTGNTEAFF. The CDR3 DNA sequence: TGTGCCAGCAGCACACGGACAGGGAACACTGAAGCTTTCTTT. The rearrangement uses TRBV7-9 and TRBJ1-1, with 7 bases fitting TRBD1. The length of the CDR3 is 14 residues. The germline V gene encodes CDR1 SEHNR and CDR2 FQNEAQ (reference sequence). V shed 5 bases, J shed 1 base, and the junction held 4 bases outside the gene matches.

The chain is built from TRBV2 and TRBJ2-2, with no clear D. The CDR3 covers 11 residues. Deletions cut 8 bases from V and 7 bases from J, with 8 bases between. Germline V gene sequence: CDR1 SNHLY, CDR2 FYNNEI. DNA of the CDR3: TGTGCCAGCTCTCCGATCGGGGAGCTGTTTTTT. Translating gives CASSPIGELFF. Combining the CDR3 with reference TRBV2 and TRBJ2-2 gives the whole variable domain EPEVTQTPSHQVTQMGQEVILRCVPISNHLYFYWYRQILGQKVEFLVSFYNNEISEKSEIFDDQFSVERPDGSNFTLKIRSTKLEDSAMYFCASSPIGELFFGEGSRLTVL.

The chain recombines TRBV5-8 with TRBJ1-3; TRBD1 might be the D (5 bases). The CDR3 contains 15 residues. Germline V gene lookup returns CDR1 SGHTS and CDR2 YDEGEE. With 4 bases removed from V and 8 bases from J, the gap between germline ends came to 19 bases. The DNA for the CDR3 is TGTGCCAGCAGCCCCAGGGCGGGGGGTTGGGACACCATATATTTT. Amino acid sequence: CASSPRAGGWDTIYF.

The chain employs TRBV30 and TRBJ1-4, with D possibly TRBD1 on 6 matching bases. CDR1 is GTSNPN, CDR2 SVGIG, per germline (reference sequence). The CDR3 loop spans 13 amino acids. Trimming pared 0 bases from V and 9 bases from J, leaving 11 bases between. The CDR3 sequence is CAWSVQGSQKLFF. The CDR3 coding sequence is TGTGCCTGGAGTGTACAGGGCTCACAAAAACTGTTTTTT.

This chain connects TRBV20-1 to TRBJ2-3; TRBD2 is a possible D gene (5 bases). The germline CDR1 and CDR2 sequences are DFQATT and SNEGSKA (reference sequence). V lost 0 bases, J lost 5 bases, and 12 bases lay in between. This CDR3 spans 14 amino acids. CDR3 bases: TGCAGTGCTAGAGATTATGGAGGAAAAGATACGCAGTATTTT. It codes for CSARDYGGKDTQYF.

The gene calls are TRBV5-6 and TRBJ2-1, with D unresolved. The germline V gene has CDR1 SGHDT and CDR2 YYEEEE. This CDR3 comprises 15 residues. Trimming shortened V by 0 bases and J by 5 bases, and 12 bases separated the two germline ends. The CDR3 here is CASSLGRRMNNEQFF. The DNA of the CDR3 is TGTGCCAGCAGCTTGGGAAGGAGAATGAACAATGAGCAGTTCTTC.

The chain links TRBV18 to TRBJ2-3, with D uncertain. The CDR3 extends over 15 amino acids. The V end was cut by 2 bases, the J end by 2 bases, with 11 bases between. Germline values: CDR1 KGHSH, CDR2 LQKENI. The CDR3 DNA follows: TGTGCCAGCTCACCATCTTTTTCGGCCACAGATACGCAGTATTTT. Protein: CASSPSFSATDTQYF. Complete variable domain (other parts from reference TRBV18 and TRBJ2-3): NAGVMQNPRHLVRRRGQEARLRCSPMKGHSHVYWYRQLPEEGLKFMVYLQKENIIDESGMPKERFSAEFPKEGPSILRIQQVVRGDSAAYFCASSPSFSATDTQYFGPGTRLTVL.

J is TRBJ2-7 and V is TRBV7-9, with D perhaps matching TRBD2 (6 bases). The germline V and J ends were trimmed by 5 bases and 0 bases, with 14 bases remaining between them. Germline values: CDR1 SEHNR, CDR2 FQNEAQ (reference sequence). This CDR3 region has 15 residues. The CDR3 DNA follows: TGTGCCAGCAGCCCACGGCTAGCGAGCTCCTACGAGCAGTACTTC. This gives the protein CASSPRLASSYEQYF.

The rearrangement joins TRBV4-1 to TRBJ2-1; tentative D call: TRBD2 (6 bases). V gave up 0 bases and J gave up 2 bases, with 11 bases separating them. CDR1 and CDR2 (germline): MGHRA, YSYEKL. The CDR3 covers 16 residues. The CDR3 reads CASSQELARTYNEQFF. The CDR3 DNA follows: TGCGCCAGCAGCCAAGAACTAGCCAGGACCTACAATGAGCAGTTCTTC.

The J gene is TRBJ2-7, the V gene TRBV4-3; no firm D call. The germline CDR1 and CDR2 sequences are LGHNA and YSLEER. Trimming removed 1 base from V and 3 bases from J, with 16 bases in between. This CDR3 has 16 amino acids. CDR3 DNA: TGCGCCAGCAGCCAAGTATTTCCGTTGGGCTACTACGAGCAGTACTTC. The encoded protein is CASSQVFPLGYYEQYF.